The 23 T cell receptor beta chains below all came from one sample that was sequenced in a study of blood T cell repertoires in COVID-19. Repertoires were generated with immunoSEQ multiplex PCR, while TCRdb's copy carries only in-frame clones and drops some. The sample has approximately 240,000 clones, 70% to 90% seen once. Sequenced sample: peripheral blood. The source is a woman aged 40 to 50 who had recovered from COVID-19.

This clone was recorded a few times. The CDR3, as DNA: TGTGCCAGCAGCCTGGACATGTTTAATTCACCCCTCCACTTT. Protein sequence: CASSLDMFNSPLHF. The chain uses TRBV7-3 and TRBJ1-6, with D possibly being TRBD1 (5 bases). The ends were cut back, 5 bases at V and 6 bases at J, with 11 bases in the middle. Germline V lookup: CDR1 SGHTA, CDR2 FQGTGA. The CDR3 contains 14 residues. Filled out from reference TRBV7-3 and TRBJ1-6, the complete variable domain reads GAGVSQTPSNKVTEKGKYVELRCDPISGHTALYWYRQSLGQGPEFLIYFQGTGAADDSGLPNDRFFAVRPEGSVSTLKIQRTERGDSAVYLCASSLDMFNSPLHFGNGTRLTVT.

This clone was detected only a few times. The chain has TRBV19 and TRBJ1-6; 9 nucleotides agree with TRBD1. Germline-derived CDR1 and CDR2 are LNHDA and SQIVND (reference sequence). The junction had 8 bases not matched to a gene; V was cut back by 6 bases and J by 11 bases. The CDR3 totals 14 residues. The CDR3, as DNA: TGTGCCAGTAGCCCACGGGACAGGGCGACACCCCTCCACTTT. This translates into CASSPRDRATPLHF.

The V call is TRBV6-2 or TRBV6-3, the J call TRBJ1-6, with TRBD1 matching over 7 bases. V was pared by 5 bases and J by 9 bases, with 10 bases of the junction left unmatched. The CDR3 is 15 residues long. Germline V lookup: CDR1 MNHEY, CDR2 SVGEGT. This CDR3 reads CASSRRQGWGSPLHF. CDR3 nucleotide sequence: TGTGCCAGCAGTCGACGACAGGGATGGGGTTCACCCCTCCACTTT.

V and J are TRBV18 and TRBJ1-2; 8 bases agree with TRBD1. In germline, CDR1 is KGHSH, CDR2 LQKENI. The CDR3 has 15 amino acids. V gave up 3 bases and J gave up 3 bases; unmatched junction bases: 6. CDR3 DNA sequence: TGTGCCAGCTCACCTCCTGACAGGGGCGACTATGGCTACACCTTC. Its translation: CASSPPDRGDYGYTF. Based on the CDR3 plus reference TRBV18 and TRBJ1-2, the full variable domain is NAGVMQNPRHLVRRRGQEARLRCSPMKGHSHVYWYRQLPEEGLKFMVYLQKENIIDESGMPKERFSAEFPKEGPSILRIQQVVRGDSAAYFCASSPPDRGDYGYTFGSGTRLTVV.

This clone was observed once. Here the CDR3 DNA reads TGTGCCAGCAGTTTGATCGCTAGTACCCTCAATGAGCAGTTCTTC. This translates into CASSLIASTLNEQFF. The rearrangement joins TRBV28 to TRBJ2-1; no firm D call. Trimming cost V 3 bases and J 6 bases, with 15 bases left between them. The CDR3 is 15 amino acids. Germline V gene lookup returns CDR1 MDHEN and CDR2 SYDVKM.

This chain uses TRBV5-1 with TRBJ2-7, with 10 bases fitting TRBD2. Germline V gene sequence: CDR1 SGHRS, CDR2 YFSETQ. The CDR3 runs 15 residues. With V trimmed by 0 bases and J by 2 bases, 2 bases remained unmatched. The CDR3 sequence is CASSLGAGGPYEQYF. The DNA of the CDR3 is TGCGCCAGCAGCTTGGGAGCGGGAGGGCCCTACGAGCAGTACTTC.

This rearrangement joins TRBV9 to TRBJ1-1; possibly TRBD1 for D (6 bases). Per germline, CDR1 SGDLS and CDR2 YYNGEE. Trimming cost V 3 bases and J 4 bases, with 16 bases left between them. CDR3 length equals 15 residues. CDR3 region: CASSAFRSGVTEAFF. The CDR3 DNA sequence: TGTGCCAGCAGCGCATTCAGATCAGGGGTCACTGAAGCTTTCTTT.

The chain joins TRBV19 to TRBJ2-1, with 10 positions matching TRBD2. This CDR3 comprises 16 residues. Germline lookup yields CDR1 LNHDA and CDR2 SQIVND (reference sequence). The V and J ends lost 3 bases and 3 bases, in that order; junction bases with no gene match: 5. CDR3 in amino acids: CASSIPPSGSYNEQFF. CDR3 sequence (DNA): TGTGCCAGTAGTATCCCGCCTAGCGGGAGCTACAATGAGCAGTTCTTC. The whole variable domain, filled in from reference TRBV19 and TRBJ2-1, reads DGGITQSPKYLFRKEGQNVTLSCEQNLNHDAMYWYRQDPGQGLRLIYYSQIVNDFQKGDIAEGYSVSREKKESFPLTVTSAQKNPTAFYLCASSIPPSGSYNEQFFGPGTRLTVL.

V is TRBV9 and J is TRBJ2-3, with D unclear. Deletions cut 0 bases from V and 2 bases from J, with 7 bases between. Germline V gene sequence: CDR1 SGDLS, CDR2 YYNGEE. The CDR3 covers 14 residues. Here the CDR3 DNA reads TGTGCCAGCAGCGTAGGAGTAGTCACAGATACGCAGTATTTT. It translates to CASSVGVVTDTQYF. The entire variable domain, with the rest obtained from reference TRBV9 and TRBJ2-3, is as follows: DSGVTQTPKHLITATGQRVTLRCSPRSGDLSVYWYQQSLDQGLQFLIQYYNGEERAKGNILERFSAQQFPDLHSELNLSSLELGDSALYFCASSVGVVTDTQYFGPGTRLTVL.

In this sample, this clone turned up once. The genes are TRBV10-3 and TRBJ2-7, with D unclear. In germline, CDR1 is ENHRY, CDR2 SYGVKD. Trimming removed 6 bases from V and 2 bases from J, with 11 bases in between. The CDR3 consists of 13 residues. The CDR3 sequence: CAIRNDTTYEQYF. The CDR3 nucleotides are TGTGCCATCAGAAATGACACGACCTACGAGCAGTACTTC.

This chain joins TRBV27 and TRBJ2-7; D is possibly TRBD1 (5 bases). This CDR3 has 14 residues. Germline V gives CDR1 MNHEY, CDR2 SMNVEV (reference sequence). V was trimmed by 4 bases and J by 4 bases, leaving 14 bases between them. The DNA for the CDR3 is TGTGCCAGCAGTTCCTCGGTGGGGCGATACGAGCAGTACTTC. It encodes CASSSSVGRYEQYF.

CDR3 in DNA: TGCGCCAGCAGCCAAGCCGGGACTAGCGGGACGGAGACCCAGTACTTC. Encoded protein: CASSQAGTSGTETQYF. The rearrangement uses TRBV4-3 and TRBJ2-5, with TRBD2 matching over 13 bases. Per germline, CDR1 LGHNA and CDR2 YSLEER. Germline trimming cut 1 base from V and 5 bases from J; bases unmatched to any gene: 4. CDR3 size: 16 residues.

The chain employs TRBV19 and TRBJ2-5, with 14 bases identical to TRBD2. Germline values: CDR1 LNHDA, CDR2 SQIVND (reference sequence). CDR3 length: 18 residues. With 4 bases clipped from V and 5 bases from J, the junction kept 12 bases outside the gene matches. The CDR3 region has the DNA TGTGCCAGTAGTAGAAGGGGACTAGCGGGAGTTCTTGGGGAGACCCAGTACTTC. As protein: CASSRRGLAGVLGETQYF.

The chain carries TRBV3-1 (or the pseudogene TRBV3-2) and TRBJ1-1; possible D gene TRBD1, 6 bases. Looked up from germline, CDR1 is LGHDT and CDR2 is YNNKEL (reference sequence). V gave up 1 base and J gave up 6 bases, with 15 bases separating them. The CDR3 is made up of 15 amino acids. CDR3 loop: CASSQGGGRGAEAFF. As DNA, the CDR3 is TGTGCCAGCAGCCAAGGTGGGGGCAGGGGCGCTGAAGCTTTCTTT.

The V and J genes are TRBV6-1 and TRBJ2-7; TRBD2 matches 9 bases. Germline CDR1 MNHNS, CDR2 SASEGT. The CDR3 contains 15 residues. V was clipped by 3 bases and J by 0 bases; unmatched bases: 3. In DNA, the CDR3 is TGTGCCAGCAGTGACATAGCGGGAGTCTCCTACGAGCAGTACTTC. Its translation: CASSDIAGVSYEQYF.

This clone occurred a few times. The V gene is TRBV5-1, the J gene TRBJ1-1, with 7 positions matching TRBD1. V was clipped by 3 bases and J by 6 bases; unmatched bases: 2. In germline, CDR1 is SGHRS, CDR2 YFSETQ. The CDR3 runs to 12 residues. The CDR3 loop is CASSWGTAEAFF. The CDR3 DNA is TGCGCCAGCAGCTGGGGGACAGCTGAAGCTTTCTTT.

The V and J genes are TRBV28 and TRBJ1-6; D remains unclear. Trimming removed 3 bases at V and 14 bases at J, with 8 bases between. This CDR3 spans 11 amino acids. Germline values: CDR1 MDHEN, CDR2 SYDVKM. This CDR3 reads CASSFDRALHF. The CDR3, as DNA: TGTGCCAGCAGTTTTGACCGGGCCCTCCACTTT.

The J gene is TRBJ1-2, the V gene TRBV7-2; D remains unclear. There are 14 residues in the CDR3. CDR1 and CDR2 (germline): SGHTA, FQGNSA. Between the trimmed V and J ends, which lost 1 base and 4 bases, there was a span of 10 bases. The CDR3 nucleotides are TGTGCCAGCAGCTTAGATCCAGGAATCTATGGCTACACCTTC. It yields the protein CASSLDPGIYGYTF.

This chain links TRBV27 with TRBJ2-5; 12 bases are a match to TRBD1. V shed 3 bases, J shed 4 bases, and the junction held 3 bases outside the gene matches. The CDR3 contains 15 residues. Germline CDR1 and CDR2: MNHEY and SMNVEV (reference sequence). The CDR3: CASSFWDRGRETQYF. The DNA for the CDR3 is TGTGCCAGCAGTTTTTGGGACAGGGGGCGAGAGACCCAGTACTTC.

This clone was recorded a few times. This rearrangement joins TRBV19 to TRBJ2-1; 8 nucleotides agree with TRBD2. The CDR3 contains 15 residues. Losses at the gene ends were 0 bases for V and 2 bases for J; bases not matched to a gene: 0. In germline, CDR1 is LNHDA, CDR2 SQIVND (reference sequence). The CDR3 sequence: CASSIELAAYNEQFF. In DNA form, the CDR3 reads TGTGCCAGTAGTATAGAACTAGCGGCCTACAATGAGCAGTTCTTC.

The CDR3 region has the DNA TGTGCCAGCAGCTGGGGGGGCAATCAGCCCCAGCATTTT. Residues: CASSWGGNQPQHF. This chain links TRBV7-3 with TRBJ1-5; D might be TRBD1 (5 bases). V lost 4 bases and J 2 bases, leaving 6 bases between the germline ends. The germline gives CDR1 SGHTA, CDR2 FQGTGA. The CDR3 length is 13 residues.

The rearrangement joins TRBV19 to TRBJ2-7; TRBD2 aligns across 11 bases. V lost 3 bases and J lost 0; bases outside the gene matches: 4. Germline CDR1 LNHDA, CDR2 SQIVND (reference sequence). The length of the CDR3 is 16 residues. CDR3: CASSIRLAGSSYEQYF. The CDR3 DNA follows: TGTGCCAGTAGTATCCGACTAGCGGGGTCCTCCTACGAGCAGTACTTC. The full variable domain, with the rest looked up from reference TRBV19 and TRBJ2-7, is DGGITQSPKYLFRKEGQNVTLSCEQNLNHDAMYWYRQDPGQGLRLIYYSQIVNDFQKGDIAEGYSVSREKKESFPLTVTSAQKNPTAFYLCASSIRLAGSSYEQYFGPGTRLTVT.

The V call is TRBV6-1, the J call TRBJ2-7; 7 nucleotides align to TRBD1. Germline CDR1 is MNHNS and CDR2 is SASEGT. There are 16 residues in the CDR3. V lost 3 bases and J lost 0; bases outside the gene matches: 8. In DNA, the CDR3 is TGTGCCAGCAGTGATCCCGGACAGGAGAGCTCCTACGAGCAGTACTTC. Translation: CASSDPGQESSYEQYF.